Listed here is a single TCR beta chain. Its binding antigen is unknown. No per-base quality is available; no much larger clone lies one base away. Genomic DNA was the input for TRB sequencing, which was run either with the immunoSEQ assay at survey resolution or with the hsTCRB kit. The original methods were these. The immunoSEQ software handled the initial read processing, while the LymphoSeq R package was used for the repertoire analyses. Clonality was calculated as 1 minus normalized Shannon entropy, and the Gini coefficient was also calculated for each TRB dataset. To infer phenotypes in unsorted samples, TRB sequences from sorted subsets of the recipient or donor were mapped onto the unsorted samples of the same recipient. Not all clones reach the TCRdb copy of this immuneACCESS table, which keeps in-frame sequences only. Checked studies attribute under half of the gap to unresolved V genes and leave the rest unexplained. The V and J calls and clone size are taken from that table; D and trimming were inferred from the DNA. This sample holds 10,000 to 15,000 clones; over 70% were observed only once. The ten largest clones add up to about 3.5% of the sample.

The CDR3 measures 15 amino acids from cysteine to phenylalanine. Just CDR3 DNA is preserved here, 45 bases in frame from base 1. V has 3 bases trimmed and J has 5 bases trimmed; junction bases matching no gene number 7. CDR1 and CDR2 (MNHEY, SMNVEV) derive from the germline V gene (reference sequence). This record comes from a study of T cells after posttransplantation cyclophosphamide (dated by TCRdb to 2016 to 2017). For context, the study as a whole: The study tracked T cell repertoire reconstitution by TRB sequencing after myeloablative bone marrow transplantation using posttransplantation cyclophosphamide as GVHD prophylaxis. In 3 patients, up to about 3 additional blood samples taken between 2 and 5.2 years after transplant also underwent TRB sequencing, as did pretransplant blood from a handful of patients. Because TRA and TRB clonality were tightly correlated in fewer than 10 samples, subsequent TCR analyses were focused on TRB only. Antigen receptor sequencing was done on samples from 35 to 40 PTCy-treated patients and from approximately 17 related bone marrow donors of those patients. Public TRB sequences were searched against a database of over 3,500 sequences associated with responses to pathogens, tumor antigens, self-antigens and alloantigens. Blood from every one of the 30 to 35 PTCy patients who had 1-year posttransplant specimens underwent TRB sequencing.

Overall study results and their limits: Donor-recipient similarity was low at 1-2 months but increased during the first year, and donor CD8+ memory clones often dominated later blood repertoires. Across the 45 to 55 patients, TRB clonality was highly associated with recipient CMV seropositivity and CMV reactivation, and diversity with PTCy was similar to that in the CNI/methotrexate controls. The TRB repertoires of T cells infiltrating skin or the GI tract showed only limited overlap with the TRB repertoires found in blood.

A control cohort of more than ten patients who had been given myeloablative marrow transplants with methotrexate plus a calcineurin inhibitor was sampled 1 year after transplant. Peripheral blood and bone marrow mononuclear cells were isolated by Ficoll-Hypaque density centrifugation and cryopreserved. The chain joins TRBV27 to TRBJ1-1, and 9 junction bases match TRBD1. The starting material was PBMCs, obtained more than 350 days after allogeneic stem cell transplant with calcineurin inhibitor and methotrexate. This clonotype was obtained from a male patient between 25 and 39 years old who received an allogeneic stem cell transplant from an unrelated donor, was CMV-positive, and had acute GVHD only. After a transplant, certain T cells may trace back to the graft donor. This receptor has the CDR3 CASSFFGTGYTEAFF. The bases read TGTGCCAGCAGTTTCTTCGGGACAGGGTATACTGAAGCTTTCTTT.